This entry describes one T cell receptor (beta chain). Its antigen is currently unknown. The germline and genes are mouse ones. The CDR3 goes on 1 residue after the read ends, and that part is filled in from the germline J gene. After removal of 0 bases from V and 3 bases from J, the junction contained 4 bases not matched to a gene. This CDR3 has 15 amino acids. Germline V gene sequence: CDR1 KGHPV, CDR2 FQNQEV (reference sequence). This entry is derived from a study of tissue T cells after allogeneic stem cell transplantation. Time point: mouse harvest day 7 after allogeneic transplant. The graft held 10^6 splenic CD5+ T cells and 10^7 T-cell-depleted bone marrow cells. Profiling relied on immunoSEQ multiplex PCR, and the TCRdb table lists in-frame clones only, not all of them. Seen here are 7,000 or so clones, roughly 53% observed once, and the top ten hold roughly 3.9%. Study-wide results and limits: Motif-based clustering found tissue-specific repertoire signatures shared across patients, though few clones were shared. Within patients, tissue anatomy strongly shaped TCR repertoire composition.

What was sequenced was gut tissue. This chain connects TRBV26 to TRBJ1-1, with TRBD1 matching over 7 bases. The sequence was obtained from a female BALB/c mouse given C57BL/6 T cells with graft-versus-host disease after an allogeneic hematopoietic cell transplant. The sequenced CDR3 bases are TGTGCCAGCAGTCTGTCGTCAGGGGGGTACACAGAAGTCTTC. It is translated as CASSLSSGGYTEVF. The entire CDR3 is CASSLSSGGYTEVFF.